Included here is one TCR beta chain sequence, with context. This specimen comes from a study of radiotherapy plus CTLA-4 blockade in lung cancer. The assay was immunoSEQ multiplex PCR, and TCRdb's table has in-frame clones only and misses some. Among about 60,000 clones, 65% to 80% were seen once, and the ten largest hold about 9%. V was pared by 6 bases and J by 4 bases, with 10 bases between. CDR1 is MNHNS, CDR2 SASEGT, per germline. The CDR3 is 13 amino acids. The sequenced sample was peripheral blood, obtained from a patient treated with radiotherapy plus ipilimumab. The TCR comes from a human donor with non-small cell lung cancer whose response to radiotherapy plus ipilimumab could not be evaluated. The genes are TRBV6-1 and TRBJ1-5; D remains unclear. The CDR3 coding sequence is TGTGCCAGCAGGGCTTCCGGGAATCAGCCCCAGCATTTT. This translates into CASRASGNQPQHF.